These 30 T cell receptor beta chains were sequenced from one sample in a study of blood T cell repertoires in COVID-19. The protocol was immunoSEQ multiplex PCR, while the TCRdb copy is restricted to in-frame clones and leaves out a portion. The sample includes around 140,000 clones, just over 85% of them seen just once. Sequenced input: peripheral blood. All receptors come from a woman aged 55-75 years with acute or convalescent COVID-19.

The chain joins TRBV6-5 to TRBJ2-1, with 7 positions matching TRBD1. The CDR3 consists of 15 residues. The germline V gene has CDR1 MNHEY and CDR2 SVGAGI. J lost 5 bases, V lost 0 bases, and 4 bases had no gene match. The CDR3: CASSYSGGHHNEQFF. In DNA, the CDR3 is TGTGCCAGCAGTTACTCAGGGGGCCATCACAATGAGCAGTTCTTC.

The J gene is TRBJ2-3, the V gene TRBV6-5; 9 bases line up with TRBD1. The CDR3 loop spans 15 amino acids. Germline CDR1 is MNHEY and CDR2 is SVGAGI. V shed 8 bases, J shed 4 bases, and the junction held 10 bases outside the gene matches. In DNA form, the CDR3 reads TGTGCCAGCCCCCGGGACAGGGATTTTTCAGATACGCAGTATTTT. Residues: CASPRDRDFSDTQYF.

This chain uses TRBV4-3 with TRBJ1-5; 7 nucleotides align to TRBD1. The V and J ends lost 2 bases and 0 bases, in that order; junction bases with no gene match: 13. The CDR3 runs 19 residues. Germline CDR1 and CDR2: LGHNA and YSLEER. The CDR3 loop is CASSQRVTGATYSNQPQHF. The DNA for the CDR3 is TGCGCCAGCAGCCAAAGGGTCACAGGGGCTACCTATAGCAATCAGCCCCAGCATTTT.

V is TRBV20-1 and J is TRBJ1-2; tentative D call: TRBD1 (5 bases). The CDR3 is made up of 11 amino acids. The V end lost 2 bases, the J end lost 5 bases, and 6 bases lay between the germline ends. CDR1 and CDR2 from the germline V gene are DFQATT and SNEGSKA (reference sequence). The CDR3 sequence: CSARSGYGYTF. The CDR3 nucleotides read TGCAGTGCTAGATCAGGGTATGGCTACACCTTC.

This sequence joins TRBV5-6 and TRBJ1-4, with D perhaps TRBD1 (5 bases). The CDR3 has 13 residues. The V end lost 5 bases, the J end lost 4 bases, and 9 bases lay between the germline ends. Per the germline V gene, CDR1 is SGHDT and CDR2 is YYEEEE. For the CDR3, the DNA is TGTGCCAGCAGACGGGGGTATAATGAAAAACTGTTTTTT. Protein: CASRRGYNEKLFF.

The genes are TRBV19 and TRBJ2-2; 8 bases line up with TRBD1. This CDR3 region has 14 residues. Trimming took 11 bases from V and 5 from J; bases not matched to a gene: 10. The germline CDR1 and CDR2 sequences are LNHDA and SQIVND (reference sequence). CDR3 amino acids: CAVANRGFTGELFF. DNA for the CDR3: TGTGCCGTAGCAAACAGGGGGTTTACCGGGGAGCTGTTTTTT.

The rearrangement links TRBV19 to TRBJ2-2, with a weak D call TRBD2 (5 bases). Trimming pared 3 bases from V and 6 bases from J, leaving 20 bases between. Germline CDR1 is LNHDA and CDR2 is SQIVND (reference sequence). The CDR3 consists of 17 residues. CDR3 DNA sequence: TGTGCCAGTAGTATGTTGCGCGGCAAACGGGGTTCCGGGGAGCTGTTTTTT. Translated: CASSMLRGKRGSGELFF.

The V call is TRBV2, the J call TRBJ2-2; 9 nucleotides line up with TRBD1. V gave up 8 bases and J gave up 2 bases; unmatched junction bases: 6. CDR3 length: 15 residues. Germline CDR1 reads SNHLY; CDR2 reads FYNNEI. The CDR3 nucleotides are TGTGCCAGCCGGACAGGGGCCGGTAACACCGGGGAGCTGTTTTTT. Translation: CASRTGAGNTGELFF.

This clone was seen a handful of times. The chain has TRBV28 and TRBJ2-1; possible D gene TRBD1, 6 bases. The CDR3 runs 16 residues. Germline values: CDR1 MDHEN, CDR2 SYDVKM. V was shortened by 5 bases and J by 0 bases, with 14 bases between the two germline ends. CDR3 in DNA: TGTGCCAGCAGTCCCAGGGGTCGAACCTCCTACAATGAGCAGTTCTTC. Translation gives CASSPRGRTSYNEQFF.

The chain combines TRBV6-8 with TRBJ1-2; 8 bases are shared with TRBD1. The V and J ends lost 5 bases and 0 bases, in that order; junction bases with no gene match: 17. Germline lookup yields CDR1 MNHGY and CDR2 SAAAGT. The length of the CDR3 is 19 residues. CDR3 protein: CASSHLTSDRGLTNYGYTF. In DNA, the CDR3 is TGTGCCAGCAGTCACCTGACTTCCGACAGGGGCCTTACTAACTATGGCTACACCTTC.

The chain is built from TRBV5-1 and TRBJ2-7; 7 bases map to TRBD1. V was clipped by 7 bases and J by 3 bases; unmatched bases: 7. Germline V lookup: CDR1 SGHRS, CDR2 YFSETQ. This CDR3 has 13 residues. The chain's CDR3 is CASGEGQNYEQYF. As DNA, the CDR3 is TGCGCCAGCGGAGAGGGACAGAACTACGAGCAGTACTTC.

This chain uses TRBV5-4 with TRBJ2-5, with 13 bases aligning to TRBD2. The CDR3 is made up of 17 amino acids. Losses at the gene ends were 0 bases for V and 2 bases for J; bases not matched to a gene: 4. In germline, CDR1 is SGHNT, CDR2 YYREEE (reference sequence). The CDR3 DNA is TGTGCCAGCAGCTTGGATGGACTAGCGGGGGAGCAAGAGACCCAGTACTTC. It specifies CASSLDGLAGEQETQYF.

The chain is built from TRBV19 and TRBJ1-5, with 9 nucleotides matching TRBD1. The length of the CDR3 is 15 residues. Trimming removed 7 bases from V and 9 bases from J; junction bases left unmatched: 13. Germline V gene data show CDR1 as LNHDA and CDR2 as SQIVND (reference sequence). CDR3 sequence: CASTDTGTGRGPQHF. CDR3 DNA sequence: TGTGCCAGTACCGACACCGGGACAGGGAGGGGGCCCCAGCATTTT.

V and J are TRBV28 and TRBJ1-5; 9 bases are a match to TRBD1. V dropped 7 bases and J dropped 0; count of bases not matched to a gene: 10. The CDR3 extends over 17 amino acids. Germline-derived CDR1 and CDR2 are MDHEN and SYDVKM. CDR3 nucleotides: TGTGCCAGCACCCAAACAGGGGGCGAGTATAGCAATCAGCCCCAGCATTTT. Protein product: CASTQTGGEYSNQPQHF.

The genes are TRBV6-5 and TRBJ2-2, with TRBD1 matching 8 bases. CDR1 MNHEY and CDR2 SVGAGI come from the germline V gene. Trimming at V came to 6 bases and at J to 1 base, leaving 4 bases not matched to a gene. The CDR3 consists of 15 residues. The CDR3 is CASRTGTGNTGELFF. CDR3 bases: TGTGCCAGCAGAACCGGGACAGGGAACACCGGGGAGCTGTTTTTT.

The rearrangement links TRBV6-6 to TRBJ2-2; possible D gene TRBD1, 6 bases. The length of the CDR3 is 16 residues. Germline CDR1 is MNHNY and CDR2 is SVGAGI (reference sequence). The germline V and J ends were trimmed by 6 bases and 0 bases, with 14 bases remaining between them. The CDR3 DNA reads TGTGCCAGCAGACGACAGGTACTCGCGAACACCGGGGAGCTGTTTTTT. Its translation: CASRRQVLANTGELFF.

This chain joins TRBV6-5 and TRBJ2-7, with a weak D call TRBD1 (6 bases). The CDR3 consists of 12 residues. The V gene lost 2 bases and the J gene lost 7 bases, with 9 bases spanning the gap. Germline V CDR1 and CDR2: MNHEY, SVGAGI. The CDR3 loop reads CASSYSQGEQYF. The CDR3 nucleotides are TGTGCCAGCAGTTACAGTCAGGGGGAGCAGTACTTC.

The chain uses TRBV7-2 and TRBJ1-2; 7 bases are a match to TRBD1. V was clipped by 2 bases and J by 4 bases; unmatched bases: 7. This CDR3 has 15 residues. Germline assignment: CDR1 SGHTA and CDR2 FQGNSA. The CDR3 region has the DNA TGTGCCAGCAGCTTAAATACGGGACAGTCCTATGGCTACACCTTC. It is translated as CASSLNTGQSYGYTF.

V gene TRBV2 combines with J gene TRBJ1-5; the D is unclear. CDR1 and CDR2 from the germline V gene are SNHLY and FYNNEI. The length of the CDR3 is 13 residues. V was cut by 6 bases and J by 6 bases, with 12 bases left in between. The CDR3 DNA reads as TGTGCCAGCAGCGATCTTCTCGGTCAGCCCCAGCATTTT. Residues: CASSDLLGQPQHF.

The chain links TRBV12-3 or TRBV12-4 to TRBJ1-2; D not resolved. CDR3 size: 12 residues. V was shortened by 6 bases and J by 8 bases, with 13 bases between the two germline ends. The DNA of the CDR3 is TGTGCCAGCAGGGGTGGGAGTCGGGGCTACACCTTC. It codes for CASRGGSRGYTF.

This sequence joins TRBV18 and TRBJ1-4; D is unclear. Germline loops: CDR1 KGHSH, CDR2 LQKENI. The CDR3 is 14 residues long. V was shortened by 3 bases and J by 5 bases, with 10 bases between the two germline ends. CDR3 loop: CASSPGGINEKLFF. The CDR3 DNA is TGTGCCAGCTCACCGGGAGGGATAAATGAAAAACTGTTTTTT. Looking up the rest from reference TRBV18 and TRBJ1-4 gives the full variable domain: NAGVMQNPRHLVRRRGQEARLRCSPMKGHSHVYWYRQLPEEGLKFMVYLQKENIIDESGMPKERFSAEFPKEGPSILRIQQVVRGDSAAYFCASSPGGINEKLFFGSGTQLSVL.

This clone was counted a few times. The chain has TRBV5-4 and TRBJ1-2, with a weak D call TRBD1 (5 bases). Germline V gene sequence: CDR1 SGHNT, CDR2 YYREEE (reference sequence). Trimming pared 4 bases from V and 4 bases from J, leaving 20 bases between. The CDR3 spans 16 residues. CDR3 protein: CASSRGGDVTVYGYTF. In DNA form, the CDR3 reads TGTGCCAGCAGCCGCGGGGGAGACGTAACAGTCTATGGCTACACCTTC.

The chain joins TRBV27 to TRBJ1-2, with 8 bases fitting TRBD1. The CDR3 is made up of 15 amino acids. Germline V gene sequence: CDR1 MNHEY, CDR2 SMNVEV (reference sequence). V lost 4 bases, J lost 2 bases, and 6 bases stayed unmatched. This chain's CDR3 is CASSSGQGLNYGYTF. As DNA, the CDR3 is TGTGCCAGCAGTTCAGGACAGGGCTTGAACTATGGCTACACCTTC.

J is TRBJ1-5 and V is TRBV7-2, with D maybe TRBD1 (5 bases). This CDR3 has 14 residues. V lost 0 bases and J 6 bases, leaving 9 bases between the germline ends. Germline CDR1 reads SGHTA; CDR2 reads FQGNSA. CDR3 protein: CASSLAAGLQPQHF. In DNA form, the CDR3 reads TGTGCCAGCAGCTTAGCGGCAGGGCTTCAGCCCCAGCATTTT.

The chain couples TRBV7-2 to TRBJ2-1; TRBD1 matches 10 bases. Unmatched junction bases numbered 6, after V lost 3 bases and J lost 7 bases. The V gene's germline CDR1 is SGHTA and CDR2 FQGNSA. The CDR3 sequence is 15 residues long. CDR3 DNA: TGTGCCAGCAGCTTCTATCCGGACAGGGGGAATGAGCAGTTCTTC. Translating gives CASSFYPDRGNEQFF.

In this sample, this clone turned up a few times. This chain uses TRBV11-1 with TRBJ2-7, with D maybe TRBD2 (6 bases). CDR3 length: 12 amino acids. The V end lost 6 bases, the J end lost 7 bases, and 13 bases lay between the germline ends. Germline CDR1 reads SGHAT; CDR2 reads FQDESV (reference sequence). CDR3 DNA: TGTGCCAGCAGTTCCCTGGCGGGGGAGCAGTACTTC. It codes for CASSSLAGEQYF.

This chain joins TRBV30 and TRBJ2-7, with TRBD1 identical over 10 bases. With 6 bases clipped from V and 4 bases from J, the junction kept 12 bases outside the gene matches. CDR1 is GTSNPN and CDR2 is SVGIG in the germline V gene (reference sequence). The CDR3 runs to 15 residues. CDR3 in amino acids: CACDPGQGTLYEQYF. CDR3 nucleotides: TGTGCCTGCGATCCGGGACAGGGGACTTTATACGAGCAGTACTTC.

This clone was seen a handful of times. The chain couples TRBV4-1 to TRBJ1-2, with 8 bases that match TRBD1. This CDR3 spans 15 amino acids. Germline V CDR1 and CDR2: MGHRA, YSYEKL. Germline trimming cut 0 bases from V and 4 bases from J; bases unmatched to any gene: 4. DNA for the CDR3: TGCGCCAGCAGCCAAGAAGGAACAGGGGGCTATGGCTACACCTTC. It translates to CASSQEGTGGYGYTF.

The chain couples TRBV4-3 to TRBJ1-6; TRBD1 agrees at 7 bases. The V gene's germline CDR1 is LGHNA and CDR2 YSLEER. The CDR3 has 15 residues. J gave up 4 bases and V 1 base, and 1 base lay outside the gene matches. CDR3: CASSQVDRYNSPLHF. The CDR3 nucleotides read TGCGCCAGCAGCCAAGTGGACAGGTATAATTCACCCCTCCACTTT.

This clone was observed a single time. This CDR3 is also generated by other DNA sequences in the sample. V usage is TRBV5-1 and J usage is TRBJ1-1; no clear D gene. The germline V gene has CDR1 SGHRS and CDR2 YFSETQ. Deletions cut 0 bases from V and 1 base from J, with 10 bases between. The CDR3 is 15 residues long. In DNA form, the CDR3 reads TGCGCCAGCAGCTTGGGGGCAGGAGGGAACACTGAAGCTTTCTTT. Translated, it gives CASSLGAGGNTEAFF.